These 19 T cell receptor beta chains came from one sample sequenced in a study of shared clonotypes between healthy human individuals. Some clones are missing from TCRdb's copy, which holds only in-frame ones; the method was immunoSEQ multiplex PCR. The data show about 490,000 clones, approximately 79% seen once. Sequenced sample: PBMCs. The receptors were gathered from a woman in her thirties or forties in good health. Some clones in this sample may be carry-over from other donors' samples.

The chain combines TRBV5-4 with TRBJ2-1; 8 bases agree with TRBD1. This CDR3 contains 13 residues. Germline assignment: CDR1 SGHNT and CDR2 YYREEE (reference sequence). Losses at the gene ends were 4 bases for V and 5 bases for J; bases not matched to a gene: 2. The CDR3 loop reads CASSRTGNNEQFF. In nucleotides, the CDR3 is TGTGCCAGCAGCCGGACAGGGAACAATGAGCAGTTCTTC.

The chain has TRBV5-5 and TRBJ1-5; no reliable D call. Germline loops: CDR1 SGHKS, CDR2 YYEKEE (reference sequence). The CDR3 sequence is 16 residues long. Trimming took off 0 bases at V and 0 bases at J, with 10 bases between the two ends. This chain's CDR3 is CASSLEGRDSNQPQHF. The CDR3 DNA reads TGTGCCAGCAGCTTGGAGGGTCGGGATAGCAATCAGCCCCAGCATTTT.

The chain uses TRBV29-1 and TRBJ2-7; D is unresolved. V gave up 4 bases and J gave up 2 bases, with 12 bases separating them. The CDR3 runs to 13 residues. The germline V gene encodes CDR1 SQVTM and CDR2 ANQGSEA. The CDR3 bases are TGCAGCGTTGTTGGTGACCCAGCCTACGAGCAGTACTTC. It yields the protein CSVVGDPAYEQYF.

This clone was recorded many times. The chain has TRBV6-5 and TRBJ2-5; 8 bases match TRBD1. The CDR3 totals 16 residues. Germline V gene lookup returns CDR1 MNHEY and CDR2 SVGAGI. The J segment lost 4 bases and the V segment lost 2 bases, leaving 9 bases of the junction unmatched. The CDR3 coding sequence is TGTGCCAGCAGTTACGCCCGAGGACAGGGTGTAGAGACCCAGTACTTC. It encodes CASSYARGQGVETQYF.

The gene calls are TRBV18 and TRBJ2-3, with 7 positions matching TRBD2. V was clipped by 2 bases and J by 1 base; unmatched bases: 9. The CDR3 consists of 17 residues. CDR1 is KGHSH and CDR2 is LQKENI in the germline V gene. CDR3 loop: CASSPVGGSIGTDTQYF. The CDR3 coding sequence is TGTGCCAGCTCACCAGTGGGCGGGAGTATCGGCACAGATACGCAGTATTTT.

This chain uses TRBV7-2 with TRBJ2-5, with 8 bases matching TRBD2. Germline V gene data show CDR1 as SGHTA and CDR2 as FQGNSA. Germline trimming cut 2 bases from V and 4 bases from J; bases unmatched to any gene: 6. The CDR3 is 15 amino acids. DNA for the CDR3: TGTGCCAGCAGCTTAACGGGAGGGCCTCCAGAGACCCAGTACTTC. Translation gives CASSLTGGPPETQYF.

This clone was counted a single time. The chain uses TRBV5-6 and TRBJ2-5; 9 nucleotides align to TRBD2. CDR1 SGHDT and CDR2 YYEEEE come from the germline V gene. The J segment lost 11 bases and the V segment lost 1 base, leaving 9 bases of the junction unmatched. The CDR3 covers 14 residues. CDR3 coding DNA: TGTGCCAGCAGCTTGAAGACTAGCGGCGTCGCGCAGTACTTC. This translates into CASSLKTSGVAQYF. Based on the CDR3 plus reference TRBV5-6 and TRBJ2-5, the full variable domain is DAGVTQSPTHLIKTRGQQVTLRCSPKSGHDTVSWYQQALGQGPQFIFQYYEEEERQRGNFPDRFSGHQFPNYSSELNVNALLLGDSALYLCASSLKTSGVAQYFGPGTRLLVL.

This chain uses TRBV5-1 with TRBJ2-1, with D possibly TRBD2 on 5 matching bases. Germline V gene lookup returns CDR1 SGHRS and CDR2 YFSETQ. The V end was cut by 0 bases, the J end by 5 bases, with 12 bases between. This CDR3 has 15 residues. The CDR3: CASSLEPSTHNEQFF. CDR3 DNA sequence: TGCGCCAGCAGCTTGGAACCTAGCACCCACAATGAGCAGTTCTTC.

The V gene is TRBV7-9, the J gene TRBJ1-2; TRBD1 aligns across 8 bases. From germline, CDR1 is SEHNR and CDR2 FQNEAQ (reference sequence). With 5 bases clipped from V and 3 bases from J, the junction kept 8 bases outside the gene matches. CDR3 length: 15 amino acids. CDR3 nucleotides: TGTGCCAGCAGCACCTGGACAGGGAAAGACTATGGCTACACCTTC. This encodes CASSTWTGKDYGYTF.

This clone was seen more than once but under ten times. This chain links TRBV28 with TRBJ2-6, with a possible D match to TRBD1 (6 bases). Trimming cost V 6 bases and J 0 bases, with 12 bases left between them. The CDR3 runs 16 residues. The germline gives CDR1 MDHEN, CDR2 SYDVKM. The CDR3 coding sequence is TGTGCCAGCAGCCGGACAGTCCCCTCTGGGGCCAACGTCCTGACTTTC. Translated: CASSRTVPSGANVLTF. The whole variable domain, remainder taken from reference TRBV28 and TRBJ2-6, is DVKVTQSSRYLVKRTGEKVFLECVQDMDHENMFWYRQDPGLGLRLIYFSYDVKMKEKGDIPEGYSVSREKKERFSLILESASTNQTSMYLCASSRTVPSGANVLTFGAGSRLTVL.

About this clone itself: This clone may be a read error of a much larger clone one base away. The chain couples TRBV2 to TRBJ2-2; D is ambiguous. CDR3 size: 11 residues. Trimming removed 5 bases from V and 5 bases from J, with 3 bases in between. In germline, CDR1 is SNHLY, CDR2 FYNNEI. The CDR3, as DNA: TGTGCCAGCAGTCGAACCGGGGAGCTGTTTTTT. Residues: CASSRTGELFF.

CDR3: CASSGEAGVNYNEQFF. The CDR3 coding sequence is TGCGCCAGCAGTGGGGAAGCGGGAGTTAACTACAATGAGCAGTTCTTC. The V call is TRBV10-2, the J call TRBJ2-1; 8 bases are a match to TRBD2. The junction had 8 bases not matched to a gene; V was cut back by 4 bases and J by 3 bases. Germline V gives CDR1 WSHSY, CDR2 SAAADI. CDR3 length: 16 residues.

The chain carries TRBV18 and TRBJ2-1, with D perhaps matching TRBD1 or TRBD2 (5 bases each). The CDR3 has 14 amino acids. The germline CDR1 and CDR2 sequences are KGHSH and LQKENI. Trimming cost V 1 base and J 6 bases, with 10 bases left between them. The CDR3 sequence: CASSPQGSANEQFF. The CDR3 bases are TGTGCCAGCTCACCACAGGGGAGCGCCAATGAGCAGTTCTTC. Full variable domain (outside the CDR3, taken from reference TRBV18 and TRBJ2-1): NAGVMQNPRHLVRRRGQEARLRCSPMKGHSHVYWYRQLPEEGLKFMVYLQKENIIDESGMPKERFSAEFPKEGPSILRIQQVVRGDSAAYFCASSPQGSANEQFFGPGTRLTVL.

The rearrangement joins TRBV5-6 to TRBJ1-4; D might be TRBD1 (5 bases). Trimming shortened V by 4 bases and J by 5 bases, and 15 bases separated the two germline ends. Germline CDR1 reads SGHDT; CDR2 reads YYEEEE. The CDR3 spans 15 residues. The CDR3 loop reads CASSMSGTLNEKLFF. CDR3 sequence (DNA): TGTGCCAGCAGCATGTCCGGGACGTTAAATGAAAAACTGTTTTTT.

This clone occurred many times. Other DNA sequences in this specimen translate into the identical CDR3. This chain links TRBV30 with TRBJ1-2, with D perhaps matching TRBD1 (5 bases). V lost 0 bases and J 8 bases, leaving 13 bases between the germline ends. CDR1 and CDR2 (germline): GTSNPN, SVGIG (reference sequence). The CDR3 length is 13 residues. The CDR3 DNA is TGTGCCTGGAGTGTAATAGGGACGCAAGGCTACACCTTC. Translation: CAWSVIGTQGYTF. Using reference TRBV30 and TRBJ1-2 for the parts outside the CDR3, the full variable domain is SQTIHQWPATLVQPVGSPLSLECTVEGTSNPNLYWYRQAAGRGLQLLFYSVGIGQISSEVPQNLSASRPQDRQFILSSKKLLLSDSGFYLCAWSVIGTQGYTFGSGTRLTVV.

CDR3 region: CASSLGTGVAYEQYF. The CDR3 DNA is TGTGCCAGCAGCTTAGGGACAGGGGTAGCCTACGAGCAGTACTTC. The chain joins TRBV7-2 to TRBJ2-7; 9 bases match TRBD1. J lost 2 bases, V lost 1 base, and 3 bases had no gene match. Germline CDR1 is SGHTA and CDR2 is FQGNSA. The CDR3 is made up of 15 amino acids.

The V call is TRBV27, the J call TRBJ1-6; tentatively, D is TRBD1 (5 bases). The V and J ends lost 5 bases and 8 bases respectively, with 16 bases between them. The CDR3 totals 15 residues. Germline CDR1 reads MNHEY; CDR2 reads SMNVEV (reference sequence). The CDR3 coding sequence is TGTGCCAGCAGTCCCGCCCGGATGGGGGATTCACCCCTCCACTTT. Translation: CASSPARMGDSPLHF.

The genes are TRBV5-1 and TRBJ2-7; 13 positions agree with TRBD2. J was trimmed by 0 bases and V by 6 bases; bases with no gene match: 6. Germline-derived CDR1 and CDR2 are SGHRS and YFSETQ. This CDR3 has 16 amino acids. The CDR3 loop reads CASTSGTSGTSYEQYF. The DNA for the CDR3 is TGCGCCAGCACTTCTGGGACTAGCGGGACCTCCTACGAGCAGTACTTC.

The chain links TRBV4-1 to TRBJ1-2; no clear D. CDR1 is MGHRA, CDR2 YSYEKL, per germline. The CDR3 extends over 14 amino acids. Trimming stripped 5 bases from V and 0 bases from J, with 10 bases between. The CDR3 DNA is TGCGCCAGCAGCTTAATAGGGACTAACTATGGCTACACCTTC. Its translation: CASSLIGTNYGYTF.